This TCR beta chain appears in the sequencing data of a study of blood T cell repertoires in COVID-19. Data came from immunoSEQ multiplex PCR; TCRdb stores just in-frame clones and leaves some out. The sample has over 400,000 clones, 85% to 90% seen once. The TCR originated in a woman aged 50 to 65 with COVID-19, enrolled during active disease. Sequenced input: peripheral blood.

The CDR3 sequence is CASSDLHRRLQPQHF. CDR3 sequence (DNA): TGTGCCAGCAGTGATCTACACAGGAGATTGCAGCCCCAGCATTTT. This rearrangement joins TRBV6-1 to TRBJ1-5; possible D gene TRBD1, 5 bases. The CDR3 length is 15 residues. Germline V CDR1 and CDR2: MNHNS, SASEGT. With 3 bases removed from V and 7 bases from J, the gap between germline ends came to 16 bases.